Following are 12 T cell receptor beta chains from one sample sequenced in a study of blood T cell repertoires in COVID-19. Clones were sequenced by immunoSEQ multiplex PCR, and TCRdb holds only the in-frame ones, with some missing. The table records about 480,000 clones, roughly 90% of them present only once. Sequenced sample: PBMCs or T cells enriched from blood (not recorded which). The source is a woman aged 35 to 49 who had recovered from COVID-19.

The genes are TRBV27 and TRBJ1-1; 8 bases match TRBD1. The CDR3 has 16 residues. Germline lookup yields CDR1 MNHEY and CDR2 SMNVEV (reference sequence). V gave up 8 bases and J gave up 0 bases; unmatched junction bases: 11. DNA of the CDR3: TGTGCCAGCCATAGAAGAGACAGGGGAATGAACACTGAAGCTTTCTTT. It translates to CASHRRDRGMNTEAFF.

This sequence joins TRBV7-8 and TRBJ1-5; possibly TRBD1 for D (6 bases). V lost 1 base and J lost 7, with 17 bases in between. This CDR3 has 16 residues. CDR1 is SGHVS, CDR2 FQNEAQ, per germline. CDR3 bases: TGTGCCAGCAGCTTAGGGTCTCGGACAGCCGACCAGCCCCAGCATTTT. Its translation: CASSLGSRTADQPQHF.

In this sample, this clone turned up a few times. The chain uses TRBV19 and TRBJ2-1, with 8 bases fitting TRBD2. The CDR3 is 16 residues long. Per germline, CDR1 LNHDA and CDR2 SQIVND (reference sequence). After removal of 5 bases from V and 4 bases from J, the junction contained 10 bases not matched to a gene. For the CDR3, the DNA is TGTGCCAGTAGTCTTGAACTAGCGGAGTCTTACAATGAGCAGTTCTTC. Translation: CASSLELAESYNEQFF.

The V and J genes are TRBV5-1 and TRBJ1-4; TRBD1 matches at 9 bases. The CDR3 length is 14 residues. Germline V gives CDR1 SGHRS, CDR2 YFSETQ. V dropped 4 bases and J dropped 8; count of bases not matched to a gene: 6. The CDR3 spells CASSRDREVEKLFF. For the CDR3, the DNA is TGCGCCAGCAGCCGGGACAGGGAAGTGGAAAAACTGTTTTTT.

V usage is TRBV4-2 and J usage is TRBJ2-1; D not certain. This CDR3 is 14 amino acids long. Germline loops: CDR1 LGHNA, CDR2 YNFKEQ. V lost 4 bases and J 7 bases, leaving 14 bases between the germline ends. The CDR3 loop reads CASSRIPHANEQFF. Here the CDR3 DNA reads TGTGCCAGCAGCCGCATACCTCACGCGAATGAGCAGTTCTTC.

CDR3 residues: CASSHETGEHTEAFF. In DNA, the CDR3 is TGTGCCAGCTCACACGAGACAGGGGAACACACTGAAGCTTTCTTT. The rearrangement joins TRBV18 to TRBJ1-1, with TRBD1 identical over 8 bases. There are 15 residues in the CDR3. The germline V gene has CDR1 KGHSH and CDR2 LQKENI. After removal of 4 bases from V and 3 bases from J, the junction contained 7 bases not matched to a gene.

This chain joins TRBV2 and TRBJ2-3; D not resolved. Per the germline V gene, CDR1 is SNHLY and CDR2 is FYNNEI. The V gene lost 9 bases and the J gene lost 0 bases, with 13 bases spanning the gap. This CDR3 is built from 14 residues. The CDR3 protein is CASTTQISTDTQYF. CDR3 sequence (DNA): TGTGCCAGTACGACACAGATTAGCACAGATACGCAGTATTTT.

This clone has just a few counts. The gene calls are TRBV6-5 and TRBJ1-1, with a tentative D call TRBD1 (5 bases). Trimming stripped 0 bases from V and 3 bases from J, with 8 bases between. Per the germline V gene, CDR1 is MNHEY and CDR2 is SVGAGI. The length of the CDR3 is 14 residues. CDR3 sequence (DNA): TGTGCCAGCAGTTACTCGACAGCCTACACTGAAGCTTTCTTT. Translating it yields CASSYSTAYTEAFF.

CDR3 sequence (DNA): TGTGCCAGCAGCTTAGGGACTAGCGGGAGCTACAATGAGCAGTTCTTC. It is translated as CASSLGTSGSYNEQFF. The J gene is TRBJ2-1, the V gene TRBV7-9; 13 nucleotides match TRBD2. CDR1 and CDR2 (germline): SEHNR, FQNEAQ (reference sequence). This CDR3 has 16 residues. V was clipped by 1 base and J by 3 bases; unmatched bases: 0.

The chain recombines TRBV10-3 with TRBJ2-1; 8 bases map to TRBD2. V was clipped by 3 bases and J by 7 bases; unmatched bases: 11. CDR3 length: 16 residues. Germline loops: CDR1 ENHRY, CDR2 SYGVKD. CDR3 bases: TGTGCCATCAGTGATCGGATAGCGGGAAGCAATAATGAGCAGTTCTTC. It yields the protein CAISDRIAGSNNEQFF.

The chain has TRBV19 and TRBJ2-7; TRBD2 agrees at 9 bases. Trimming took 5 bases from V and 3 from J; bases not matched to a gene: 8. The CDR3 has 15 residues. From germline, CDR1 is LNHDA and CDR2 SQIVND (reference sequence). CDR3 in amino acids: CASSVRLAELYEQYF. The CDR3 DNA reads as TGTGCCAGTAGTGTCCGACTAGCGGAACTCTACGAGCAGTACTTC. Full variable domain (remainder filled in from reference TRBV19 and TRBJ2-7): DGGITQSPKYLFRKEGQNVTLSCEQNLNHDAMYWYRQDPGQGLRLIYYSQIVNDFQKGDIAEGYSVSREKKESFPLTVTSAQKNPTAFYLCASSVRLAELYEQYFGPGTRLTVT.

The chain employs TRBV19 and TRBJ2-7; a weak D match, TRBD1 (6 bases). Trimming removed 6 bases at V and 3 bases at J, with 6 bases between. This CDR3 comprises 11 residues. Germline CDR1 is LNHDA and CDR2 is SQIVND (reference sequence). The CDR3 loop is CASRGGYEQYF. The CDR3 coding sequence is TGTGCCAGTAGAGGGGGCTACGAGCAGTACTTC.